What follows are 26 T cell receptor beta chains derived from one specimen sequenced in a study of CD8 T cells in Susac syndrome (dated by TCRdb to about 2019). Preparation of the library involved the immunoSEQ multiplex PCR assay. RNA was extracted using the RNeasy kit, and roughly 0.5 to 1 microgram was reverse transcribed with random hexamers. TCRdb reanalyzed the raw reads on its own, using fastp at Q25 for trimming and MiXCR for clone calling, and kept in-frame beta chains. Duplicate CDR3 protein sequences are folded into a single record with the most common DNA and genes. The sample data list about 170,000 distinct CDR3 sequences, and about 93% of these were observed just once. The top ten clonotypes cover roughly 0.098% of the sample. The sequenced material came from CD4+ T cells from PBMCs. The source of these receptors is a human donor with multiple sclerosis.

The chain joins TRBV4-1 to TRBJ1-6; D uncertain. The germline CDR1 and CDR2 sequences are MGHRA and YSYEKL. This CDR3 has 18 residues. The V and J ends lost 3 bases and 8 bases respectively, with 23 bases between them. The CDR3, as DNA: TGCGCCAGCAGCCACCCCCAAACTTTCGGCCAAGGGCATTCACCCCTCCACTTT. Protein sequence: CASSHPQTFGQGHSPLHF.

Here the CDR3 reads CASSQRFSYEQYF. CDR3 coding DNA: TGTGCCAGCAGCCAACGGTTCTCCTACGAGCAGTACTTC. The genes are TRBV3-1 and TRBJ2-7; the D is unclear. With 2 bases removed from V and 0 bases from J, the gap between germline ends came to 5 bases. This CDR3 is 13 amino acids long. The germline gives CDR1 LGHDT, CDR2 YNNKEL (reference sequence).

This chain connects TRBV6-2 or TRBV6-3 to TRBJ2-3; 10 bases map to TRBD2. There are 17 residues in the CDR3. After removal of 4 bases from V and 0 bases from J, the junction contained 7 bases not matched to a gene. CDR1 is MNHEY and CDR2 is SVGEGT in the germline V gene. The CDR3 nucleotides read TGTGCCAGCAGTTTTCCCACTAGCGGGATAAGCACAGATACGCAGTATTTT. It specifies CASSFPTSGISTDTQYF.

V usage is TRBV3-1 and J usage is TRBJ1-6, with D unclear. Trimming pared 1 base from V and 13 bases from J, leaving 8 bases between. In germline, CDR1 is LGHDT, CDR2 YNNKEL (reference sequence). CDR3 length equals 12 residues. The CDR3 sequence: CASSQATSPLHF. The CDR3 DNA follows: TGTGCCAGCAGCCAAGCCACGTCGCCCCTCCACTTT.

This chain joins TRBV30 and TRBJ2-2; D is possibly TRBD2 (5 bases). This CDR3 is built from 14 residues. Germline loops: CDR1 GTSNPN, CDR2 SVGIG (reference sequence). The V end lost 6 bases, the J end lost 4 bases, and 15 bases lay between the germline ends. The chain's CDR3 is CACGWTRVTGELFF. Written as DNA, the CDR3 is TGTGCCTGCGGCTGGACTCGGGTCACCGGGGAGCTGTTTTTT.

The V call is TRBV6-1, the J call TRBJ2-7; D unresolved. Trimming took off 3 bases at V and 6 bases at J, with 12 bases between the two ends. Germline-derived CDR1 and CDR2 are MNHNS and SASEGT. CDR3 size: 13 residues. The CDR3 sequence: CASSEGRLSEQYF. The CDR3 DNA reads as TGTGCCAGCAGTGAGGGCCGGCTGTCCGAGCAGTACTTC.

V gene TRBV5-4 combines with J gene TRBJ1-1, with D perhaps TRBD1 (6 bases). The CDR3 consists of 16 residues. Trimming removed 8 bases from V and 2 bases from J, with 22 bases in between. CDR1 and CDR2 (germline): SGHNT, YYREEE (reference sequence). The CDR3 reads CASRGSGGTRNTEAFF. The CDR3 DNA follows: TGTGCCAGTCGGGGTTCCGGGGGGACACGAAACACTGAAGCTTTCTTT. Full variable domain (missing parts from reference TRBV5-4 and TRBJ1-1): ETGVTQSPTHLIKTRGQQVTLRCSSQSGHNTVSWYQQALGQGPQFIFQYYREEENGRGNFPPRFSGLQFPNYSSELNVNALELDDSALYLCASRGSGGTRNTEAFFGQGTRLTVV.

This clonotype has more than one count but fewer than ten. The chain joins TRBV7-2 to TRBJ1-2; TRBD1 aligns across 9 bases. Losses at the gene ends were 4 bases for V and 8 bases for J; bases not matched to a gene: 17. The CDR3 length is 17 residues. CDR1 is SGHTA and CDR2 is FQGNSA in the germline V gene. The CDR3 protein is CASSSRLGTGSAEGYTF. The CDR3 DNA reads TGTGCCAGCAGCTCCCGCCTAGGGACAGGGAGCGCAGAGGGCTACACCTTC.

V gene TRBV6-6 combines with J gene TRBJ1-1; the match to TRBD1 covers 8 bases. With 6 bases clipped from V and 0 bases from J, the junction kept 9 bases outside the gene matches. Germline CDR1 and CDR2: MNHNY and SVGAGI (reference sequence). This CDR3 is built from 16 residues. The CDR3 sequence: CASSAQGANVNTEAFF. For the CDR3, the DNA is TGTGCCAGCAGCGCTCAGGGGGCGAACGTGAACACTGAAGCTTTCTTT.

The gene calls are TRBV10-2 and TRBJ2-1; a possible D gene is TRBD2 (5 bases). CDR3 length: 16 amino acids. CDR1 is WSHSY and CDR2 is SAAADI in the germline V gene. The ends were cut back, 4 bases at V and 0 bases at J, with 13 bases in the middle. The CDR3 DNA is TGCGCCAGCAGTGGCTACCTAGGGAGCTCCTACAATGAGCAGTTCTTC. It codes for CASSGYLGSSYNEQFF.

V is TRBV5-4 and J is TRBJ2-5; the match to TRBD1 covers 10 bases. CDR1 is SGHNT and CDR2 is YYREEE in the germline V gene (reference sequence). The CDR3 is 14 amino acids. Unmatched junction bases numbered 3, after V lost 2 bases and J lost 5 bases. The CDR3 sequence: CASSFSTGGETQYF. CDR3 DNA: TGTGCCAGCAGCTTCTCGACAGGGGGCGAGACCCAGTACTTC.

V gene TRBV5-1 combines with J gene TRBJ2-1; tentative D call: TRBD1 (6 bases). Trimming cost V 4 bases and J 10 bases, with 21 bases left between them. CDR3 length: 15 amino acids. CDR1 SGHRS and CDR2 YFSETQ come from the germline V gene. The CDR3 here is CASSPVGRGSGEQFF. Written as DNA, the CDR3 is TGCGCCAGCAGCCCTGTAGGTAGGGGGTCCGGGGAGCAGTTCTTC.

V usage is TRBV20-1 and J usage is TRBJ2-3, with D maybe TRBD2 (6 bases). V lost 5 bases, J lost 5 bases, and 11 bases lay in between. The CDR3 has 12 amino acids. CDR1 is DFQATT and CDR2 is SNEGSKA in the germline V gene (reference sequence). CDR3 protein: CSAEGTVDTQYF. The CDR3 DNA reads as TGCAGTGCTGAGGGGACTGTAGATACGCAGTATTTT.

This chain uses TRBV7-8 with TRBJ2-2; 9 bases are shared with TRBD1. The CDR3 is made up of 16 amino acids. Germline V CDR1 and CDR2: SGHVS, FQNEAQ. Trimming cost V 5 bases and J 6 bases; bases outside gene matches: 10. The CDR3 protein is CASSPRTGTGPGELFF. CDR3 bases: TGTGCCAGCAGCCCCCGGACCGGGACAGGGCCCGGGGAGCTGTTTTTT.

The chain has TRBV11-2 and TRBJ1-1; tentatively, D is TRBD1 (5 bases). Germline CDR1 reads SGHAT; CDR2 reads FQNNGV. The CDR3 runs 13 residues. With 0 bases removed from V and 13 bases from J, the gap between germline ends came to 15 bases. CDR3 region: CASSLDLRREVFF. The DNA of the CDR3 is TGTGCCAGCAGCTTAGACCTCCGCAGGGAGGTTTTCTTT.

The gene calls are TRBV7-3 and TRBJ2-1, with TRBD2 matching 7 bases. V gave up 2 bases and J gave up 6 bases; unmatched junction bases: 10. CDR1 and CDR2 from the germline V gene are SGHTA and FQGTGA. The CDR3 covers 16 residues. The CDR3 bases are TGTGCCAGCAGCTTAGTCCGGGAGGCTGAGACCAATGAGCAGTTCTTC. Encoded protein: CASSLVREAETNEQFF. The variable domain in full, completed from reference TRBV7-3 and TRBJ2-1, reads GAGVSQTPSNKVTEKGKYVELRCDPISGHTALYWYRQSLGQGPEFLIYFQGTGAADDSGLPNDRFFAVRPEGSVSTLKIQRTERGDSAVYLCASSLVREAETNEQFFGPGTRLTVL.

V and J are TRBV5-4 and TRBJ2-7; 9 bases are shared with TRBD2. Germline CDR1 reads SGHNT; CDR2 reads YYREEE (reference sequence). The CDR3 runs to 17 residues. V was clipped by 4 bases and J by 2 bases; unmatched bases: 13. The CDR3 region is CASSPGGGEMTPYEQYF. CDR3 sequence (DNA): TGTGCCAGCAGCCCGGGCGGGGGGGAAATGACCCCCTACGAGCAGTACTTC.

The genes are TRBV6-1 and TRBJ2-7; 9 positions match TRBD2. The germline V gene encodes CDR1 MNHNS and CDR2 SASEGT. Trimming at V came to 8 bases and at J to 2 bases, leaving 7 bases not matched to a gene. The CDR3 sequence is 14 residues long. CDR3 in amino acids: CASRSGGTPYEQYF. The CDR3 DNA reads TGTGCCAGCCGTAGCGGGGGTACTCCCTACGAGCAGTACTTC.

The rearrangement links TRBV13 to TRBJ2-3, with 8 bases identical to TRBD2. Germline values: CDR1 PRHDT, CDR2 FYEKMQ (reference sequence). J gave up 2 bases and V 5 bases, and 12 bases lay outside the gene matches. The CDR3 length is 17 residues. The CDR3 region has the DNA TGTGCCAGCAGCACTAGCGGATGGGGAGTGACCACAGATACGCAGTATTTT. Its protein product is CASSTSGWGVTTDTQYF.

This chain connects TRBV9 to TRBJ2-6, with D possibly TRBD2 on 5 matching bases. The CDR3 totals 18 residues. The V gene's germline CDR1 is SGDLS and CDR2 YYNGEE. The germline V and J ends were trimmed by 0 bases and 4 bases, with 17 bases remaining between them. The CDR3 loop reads CASSVGGGLEPGANVLTF. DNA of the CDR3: TGTGCCAGCAGCGTAGGTGGCGGGCTGGAACCCGGGGCCAACGTCCTGACTTTC.

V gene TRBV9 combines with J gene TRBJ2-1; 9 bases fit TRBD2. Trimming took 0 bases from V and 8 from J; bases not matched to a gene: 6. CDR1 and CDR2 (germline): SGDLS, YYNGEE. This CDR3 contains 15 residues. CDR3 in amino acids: CASSVGLAGFYEQFF. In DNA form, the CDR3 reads TGTGCCAGCAGCGTAGGGCTAGCGGGGTTTTATGAGCAGTTCTTC. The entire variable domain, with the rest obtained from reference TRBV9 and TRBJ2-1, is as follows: DSGVTQTPKHLITATGQRVTLRCSPRSGDLSVYWYQQSLDQGLQFLIQYYNGEERAKGNILERFSAQQFPDLHSELNLSSLELGDSALYFCASSVGLAGFYEQFFGPGTRLTVL.

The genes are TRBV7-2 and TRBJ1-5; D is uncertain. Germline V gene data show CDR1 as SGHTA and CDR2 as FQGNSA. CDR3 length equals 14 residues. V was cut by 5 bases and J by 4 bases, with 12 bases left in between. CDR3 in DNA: TGTGCCAGCAGCCGGACCGGGGAAAATCAGCCCCAGCATTTT. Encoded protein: CASSRTGENQPQHF. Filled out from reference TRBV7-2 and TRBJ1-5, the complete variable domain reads GAGVSQSPSNKVTEKGKDVELRCDPISGHTALYWYRQSLGQGLEFLIYFQGNSAPDKSGLPSDRFSAERTGGSVSTLTIQRTQQEDSAVYLCASSRTGENQPQHFGDGTRLSIL.

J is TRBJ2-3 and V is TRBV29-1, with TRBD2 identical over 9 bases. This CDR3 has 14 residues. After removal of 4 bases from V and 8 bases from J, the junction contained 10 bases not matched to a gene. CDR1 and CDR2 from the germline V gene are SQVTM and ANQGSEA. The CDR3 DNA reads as TGCAGCGTTGGTTGGGCGGGAGGGCCTGTTACGCAGTATTTT. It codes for CSVGWAGGPVTQYF.

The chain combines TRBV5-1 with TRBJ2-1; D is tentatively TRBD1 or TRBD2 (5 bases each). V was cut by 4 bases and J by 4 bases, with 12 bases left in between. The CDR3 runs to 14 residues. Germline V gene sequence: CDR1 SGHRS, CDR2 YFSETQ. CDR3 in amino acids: CASSVLGVYNEQFF. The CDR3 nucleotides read TGCGCCAGCAGCGTACTAGGGGTATACAATGAGCAGTTCTTC.

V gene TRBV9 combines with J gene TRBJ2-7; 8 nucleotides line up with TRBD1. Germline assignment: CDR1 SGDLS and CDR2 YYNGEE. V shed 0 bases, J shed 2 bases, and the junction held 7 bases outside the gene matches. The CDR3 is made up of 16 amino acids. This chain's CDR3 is CASSVAPGTGTYEQYF. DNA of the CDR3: TGTGCCAGCAGCGTAGCTCCTGGGACAGGAACCTACGAGCAGTACTTC. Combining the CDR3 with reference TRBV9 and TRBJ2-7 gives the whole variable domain DSGVTQTPKHLITATGQRVTLRCSPRSGDLSVYWYQQSLDQGLQFLIQYYNGEERAKGNILERFSAQQFPDLHSELNLSSLELGDSALYFCASSVAPGTGTYEQYFGPGTRLTVT.

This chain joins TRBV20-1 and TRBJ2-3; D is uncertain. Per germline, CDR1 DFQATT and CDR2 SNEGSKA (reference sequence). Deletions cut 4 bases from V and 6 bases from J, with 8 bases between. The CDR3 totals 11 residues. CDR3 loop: CSATAPDTQYF. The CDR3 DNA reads TGCAGTGCTACCGCCCCCGATACGCAGTATTTT.